This T cell receptor (beta chain) comes out of a study of T cell responses to AZD1222 COVID-19 vaccine. General observations from the study: Vaccine-associated CD4 TCRs ranged over spike, dominating at 160-218 and 743-854. The study identified only six AZD1222 recipients as seropositive at baseline. Close to half of all spike-specific TCRs reportedly target regions of the variants that are unmutated. In all cases, repertoires were sampled only after the peak T cell response.

On this clone itself: Its antigen is not identified.

Some clones are missing from TCRdb's copy, which holds only in-frame ones; the method was immunoSEQ multiplex PCR. The repertoire holds just over 150,000 clones, with more than 75% as singletons. CDR1 and CDR2 from the germline V gene are SGHAT and FQNNGV. CDR3 length equals 16 residues. Trimming removed 6 bases at V and 2 bases at J, with 19 bases between. The sequenced sample was peripheral blood, obtained 28 days after the second AZD1222 dose. V usage is TRBV11-2 and J usage is TRBJ1-2; D remains unclear. The origin of this receptor is an adult who received the AZD1222 COVID-19 vaccine. CDR3 DNA sequence: TGTGCCAGCAGGTTGGCCTACACCATCGGGAACTATGGCTACACCTTC. As protein: CASRLAYTIGNYGYTF.